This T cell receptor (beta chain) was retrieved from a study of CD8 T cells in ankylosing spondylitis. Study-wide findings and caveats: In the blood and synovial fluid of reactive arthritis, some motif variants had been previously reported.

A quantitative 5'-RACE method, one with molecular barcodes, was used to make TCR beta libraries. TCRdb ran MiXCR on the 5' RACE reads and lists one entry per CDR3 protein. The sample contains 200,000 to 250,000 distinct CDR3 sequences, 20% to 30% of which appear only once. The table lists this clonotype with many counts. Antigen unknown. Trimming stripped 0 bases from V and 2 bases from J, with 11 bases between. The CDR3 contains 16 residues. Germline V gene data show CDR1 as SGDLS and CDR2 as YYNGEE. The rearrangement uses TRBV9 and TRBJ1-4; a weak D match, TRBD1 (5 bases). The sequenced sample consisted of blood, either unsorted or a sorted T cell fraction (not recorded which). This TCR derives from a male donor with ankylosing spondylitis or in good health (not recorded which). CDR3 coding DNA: TGTGCCAGCAGCGTAGCTGCAGGGACGACTAATGAAAAACTGTTTTTT. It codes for CASSVAAGTTNEKLFF.